Sequencing of this T cell receptor (beta chain) was carried out in a study of CD8 T cells in Susac syndrome. Random hexamers were used to reverse transcribe the RNA input (0.5 to 1 ug). TCRdb re-called the immunoSEQ multiplex PCR reads with MiXCR, one entry per CDR3 protein. The data contain about 210,000 distinct CDR3 sequences, 95% of them seen just once; the ten biggest clones take up 0.095%. V dropped 1 base and J dropped 8; count of bases not matched to a gene: 7. CDR3 size: 15 residues. CDR1 and CDR2 (germline): MNHEY, SMNVEV (reference sequence). The J gene is TRBJ1-4, the V gene TRBV27; 7 bases fit TRBD1. Sequencing input: CD4+ T cells from PBMCs. The receptor comes from a human donor with multiple sclerosis. CDR3 loop: CASSLWGQSGEKLFF. The CDR3, as DNA: TGTGCCAGCAGTTTATGGGGACAGAGTGGGGAAAAACTGTTTTTT.